This TCR beta chain originates from a study of T cell clonality in common variable immunodeficiency. CDR1 is LGHNA, CDR2 YNFKEQ, per germline. Trimming shortened V by 4 bases and J by 7 bases, and 17 bases separated the two germline ends. The CDR3 has 15 residues. Study conclusions and caveats: In common variable immunodeficiency, TCR beta chains reportedly carried fewer deletions and N-nucleotide insertions.

Heparinized whole blood, roughly 5 to 8 ml, came from each donor. This clone was seen repeatedly, ten times or more. Antigen: not known. The read ends 3 residues before the CDR3 terminus; that terminus is restored from the germline J gene. TCRdb keeps only in-frame clones here, not all; method: immunoSEQ multiplex PCR. This sample comprises 57,000 or so clones, none seen once only. The source is a person between 18 and 75 years old in good health. Specimen: peripheral blood mononuclear cells. The chain employs TRBV4-2 and TRBJ2-4, with D possibly TRBD2 on 6 matching bases. CDR3 loop: CASSLAPESGNIQYF. The covered CDR3 bases are TGTGCCAGCAGCCTCGCCCCGGAGAGCGGGAACATT.